A single T cell receptor beta chain is shown here with its context. Antigen unknown. This sample was included in a study of CD4+ T cells in melanoma. General study findings and limits: In melanoma, neoantigen-specific CD4+ T cells reportedly differed in differentiation state.

Method: immunoSEQ multiplex PCR; TCRdb's copy keeps in-frame clones and lacks some. Of nearly 50,000 clones in the sample, about 88% were seen once. V was pared by 2 bases and J by 2 bases, with 3 bases of the junction left unmatched. Per the germline V gene, CDR1 is SEHNR and CDR2 is FQNEAQ (reference sequence). This CDR3 has 15 amino acids. This receptor was obtained from a human donor with melanoma. The chain uses TRBV7-9 and TRBJ2-7; TRBD2 aligns across 10 bases. What was sequenced was peripheral blood. CDR3 sequence: CASSLSSGGTYEQYF. The CDR3 DNA reads as TGTGCCAGCAGCTTAAGTAGCGGGGGGACCTACGAGCAGTACTTC. Full variable domain (outside the CDR3, taken from reference TRBV7-9 and TRBJ2-7): DTGVSQNPRHKITKRGQNVTFRCDPISEHNRLYWYRQTLGQGPEFLTYFQNEAQLEKSRLLSDRFSAERPKGSFSTLEIQRTEQGDSAMYLCASSLSSGGTYEQYFGPGTRLTVT.